This T cell receptor beta chain was sequenced for a study of cytomegalovirus exposure and HLA in healthy donors. The CDR3 length is 16 residues. With 2 bases removed from V and 1 base from J, the gap between germline ends came to 15 bases. CDR1 is MNHEY and CDR2 is SVGAGI in the germline V gene. Measured with immunoSEQ multiplex PCR; TCRdb has only the in-frame clones, and not every one. The repertoire holds about 98,000 clones, with approximately 88% as singletons. This TCR was sampled from a woman in her twenties or thirties in good health and CMV-seronegative. The sequenced sample consisted of PBMCs. The chain has TRBV6-5 and TRBJ2-7; maybe TRBD2 (5 bases). CDR3 protein: CASSYIGSGLSYEQYF. For the CDR3, the DNA is TGTGCCAGCAGTTACATAGGGAGCGGTCTATCCTACGAGCAGTACTTC.